The present T cell receptor (beta chain) was sequenced within a study of T cells after yellow fever vaccination. Study-wide findings and caveats: Most primary-vaccination clones recurred post-booster (roughly 96% CD4, over 70% CD8).

A remark on this clonotype: Its antigen remains unidentified.

CDR1 MDHEN and CDR2 SYDVKM come from the germline V gene. This CDR3 spans 16 amino acids. V was clipped by 5 bases and J by 7 bases; unmatched bases: 13. Template switching by 5'RACE produced TCR cDNA, adding a universal primer site and UMIs. Each CDR3 protein gets one entry after TCRdb re-called the 5' RACE reads with MiXCR. The data hold about 170,000 distinct CDR3 sequences, with approximately 10% observed a single time. This specimen consisted of CD8+ T cells sorted from PBMCs, obtained 15 days after the yellow fever booster vaccination. V and J are TRBV28 and TRBJ1-1; 10 bases fit TRBD1. This TCR derives from a man aged 18 to 30 who received the YFV17D yellow fever vaccine. The CDR3 here is CASSIVPLGQGSEAFF. CDR3 in DNA: TGTGCCAGCAGTATCGTTCCATTGGGACAGGGGAGTGAAGCTTTCTTT.